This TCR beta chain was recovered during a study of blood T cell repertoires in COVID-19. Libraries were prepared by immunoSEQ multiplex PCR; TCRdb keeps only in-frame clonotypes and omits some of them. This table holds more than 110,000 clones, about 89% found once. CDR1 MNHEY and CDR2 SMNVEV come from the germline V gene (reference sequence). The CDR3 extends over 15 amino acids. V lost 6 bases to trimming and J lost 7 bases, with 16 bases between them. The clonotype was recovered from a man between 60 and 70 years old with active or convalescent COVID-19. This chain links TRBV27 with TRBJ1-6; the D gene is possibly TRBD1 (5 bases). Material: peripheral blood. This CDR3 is CASRMGGRVNSPLHF. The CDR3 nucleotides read TGTGCCAGCAGGATGGGGGGGAGGGTAAATTCACCCCTCCACTTT.